This T cell receptor beta chain was sequenced in a study of blood T cell repertoires in COVID-19. Cohort placement rested on clinical history that participants reported themselves. This CDR3 has 13 amino acids. The germline V gene has CDR1 SNHLY and CDR2 FYNNEI. V was shortened by 2 bases and J by 6 bases, with 8 bases between the two germline ends. In the source study's methods: Counts of nucleated cells, estimated from reference gene primer amplification, were obtained. Only in-frame clones appear in the TCRdb table, and some are missing; sequencing was by immunoSEQ multiplex PCR. For V, J and clone size, that table is used; D and trimming come from the DNA. The data show about 310,000 clones, with 75% to 90% seen just once and over 9% held by the top ten.

The V and J genes are TRBV2 and TRBJ2-1; D not certain. This TCR was sampled from a woman aged 40 to 50 who had recovered from COVID-19. The specimen sequenced was PBMCs or T cells enriched from blood (not recorded which). The chain's CDR3 is CASSESTVNEQFF. In nucleotides, the CDR3 is TGTGCCAGCAGTGAATCAACAGTCAATGAGCAGTTCTTC.